A selection of T cell receptor beta chains follows, all from one sample in a study of technical replicates of blood from several donors. Profiled with immunoSEQ multiplex PCR; TCRdb holds only in-frame clones, not every one. The table lists tens of thousands of clones, around nine tenths of them singletons, with just over 4.5% in the top ten. Sequencing was performed on PBMCs. Every receptor here comes from a human donor in good health. Some clones in this sample may be carry-over from other donors' samples. The CDR3 runs from the conserved cysteine through the conserved F or W. Fields, in order: J gene, D gene, V gene, clone size, CDR3 DNA, CDR3 protein. D genes are given only for firm matches. Only some rows state a clone size, as once, few, many or a class for expanded clones.

>TRBJ1-5|.|TRBV27|.
TGTGCCAGCAGTTTCGGAGGGAGCTATCAGCCCCAGCATTTT
CASSFGGSYQPQHF
>TRBJ2-7|TRBD2|TRBV11-2|.
TGTGCCAGCAGCTTAGGGGGGGGAACCTACGAGCAGTACTTC
CASSLGGGTYEQYF
>TRBJ2-7|TRBD1|TRBV7-9|.
TGTGCCAGCAGCTTCCGGGACAGACCCTACGAGCAGTACTTC
CASSFRDRPYEQYF
>TRBJ2-7|.|TRBV6-5|.
TGTGCCAGCAGGCTTATCGTGGGCCATAACGAGCAGTACTTC
CASRLIVGHNEQYF
>TRBJ2-7|.|TRBV19|.
TGTGCCAGTAGTCCCCTCGGGGTACCCTACGAGCAGTACTTC
CASSPLGVPYEQYF
>TRBJ1-6|.|TRBV7-9|few
TGTGCCAGCAGCTTAGTAGACGGGGGTAATTCACCCCTCCACTTT
CASSLVDGGNSPLHF
>TRBJ1-5|TRBD1|TRBV11-1|.
TGTGCCAGCAGCCCCGTTACAGGGGTGGATCAGCCCCAGCATTTT
CASSPVTGVDQPQHF
>TRBJ1-1|.|TRBV21-1|few
TGTGCCAGCAGCAAAGTTTCGCAGGGTATATTCGGGAACACTGAAGCTTTCTTT
CASSKVSQGIFGNTEAFF
>TRBJ2-5|.|TRBV18|once
TGTGCCAGCTCAGCAGGGCAAGAGACCCAGTACTTC
CASSAGQETQYF
>TRBJ2-7|TRBD2|TRBV11-1|.
TGTGCCAGCAGCTACGCCGGGACTAGTCTCCACGAGCAGTACTTC
CASSYAGTSLHEQYF
>TRBJ1-1|TRBD1|TRBV6-1|.
TGTGCCAGCAGTGACTTTTGGACAGGGAAAGCTTTCTTT
CASSDFWTGKAFF
>TRBJ2-7|TRBD2|TRBV9|.
TGTGCCAGCAGCCGACTAGCGGGACCCCTAAGGGGAAACGAGCAGTACTTC
CASSRLAGPLRGNEQYF
>TRBJ2-3|TRBD2|TRBV6-1|.
TGTGCCAGCAGTGGCGGGGGGGCTACAGATACGCAGTATTTT
CASSGGGATDTQYF
>TRBJ2-4|TRBD2|TRBV5-6|once
TGTGCCAGCAGCCGACGACTTAGCGGGAGGGCCGGGAACATTCAGTACTTC
CASSRRLSGRAGNIQYF
>TRBJ2-7|TRBD1|TRBV4-3|.
TGCGCCAGCAGCCAAGCCTCACAGGGGGGTTCCTACGAGCAGTACTTC
CASSQASQGGSYEQYF
>TRBJ1-5|TRBD1|TRBV7-2|once
TGTGCCAGCAGCTTACGACAGGGCACTAATCAGCCCCAGCATTTT
CASSLRQGTNQPQHF
>TRBJ1-5|.|TRBV5-6|.
TGTGCCAGCAGTAAGACCGGGGGAGGGCAGCCCCAGCATTTT
CASSKTGGGQPQHF
>TRBJ2-5|TRBD2|TRBV4-3|.
TGCGCCAGCAGCCAAGATCGAGAGACTAGCGCCCAAGAGACCCAGTACTTC
CASSQDRETSAQETQYF
>TRBJ2-1|TRBD2|TRBV9|.
TGTGCCAGCAGGGAAGCGGGGGCGGAATACAATGAGCAGTTCTTC
CASREAGAEYNEQFF
>TRBJ1-2|.|TRBV30|.
TGTGCCTGGAGCACACAGGAGTACTATGGCTACACCTTC
CAWSTQEYYGYTF
>TRBJ1-1|.|TRBV6-1|.
TGTGCCAGCAATCCGGGTTTCACTGAAGCTTTCTTT
CASNPGFTEAFF
>TRBJ2-3|TRBD2|TRBV4-1|.
TGCGCCAGCAGCCAAAGGGCCCTAGCGGGAGTGGGGGCAGATACGCAGTATTTT
CASSQRALAGVGADTQYF
>TRBJ2-4|.|TRBV6-1|.
TGTGCCAGCAGCCGTGGGGCAGGGGCCAACATTCAGTACTTC
CASSRGAGANIQYF
>TRBJ1-1|TRBD1|TRBV6-9|.
TGTGCCAGCAGTCCTAACCCGCGGGACAGGGGGAAGGAGTACACTGAAGCTTTCTTT
CASSPNPRDRGKEYTEAFF
>TRBJ2-3|.|TRBV5-1|.
TGCGCCAGCAGCTTGACTTCAACTCCAATTTCCACAGATACGCAGTATTTT
CASSLTSTPISTDTQYF
>TRBJ2-5|TRBD2|TRBV7-9|.
TGTGCCAGCAGCCGGACTAGCGGGGAGAGAGAGACCCAGTACTTC
CASSRTSGERETQYF
>TRBJ2-2|.|TRBV4-2|.
TGTGCCAGCAGCCAAGACCCGACAAACACCGGGGAGCTGTTTTTT
CASSQDPTNTGELFF
>TRBJ1-5|.|TRBV4-1|.
TGCGCCAGCAGCCAGGAGGTGAGCAATCAGCCCCAGCATTTT
CASSQEVSNQPQHF
>TRBJ2-7|.|TRBV5-1|.
TGCGCCAGCAGCGGGGAGGGGGTCGGCGAGCAGTACTTC
CASSGEGVGEQYF
>TRBJ2-7|TRBD2|TRBV7-8|.
TGTGCCAGCAGCTTAAACAGAGCGCTAGCGGGGGCCAGGAGCTCCTACGAGCAGTACTTC
CASSLNRALAGARSSYEQYF
>TRBJ1-1|.|TRBV15|once
TGTGCCACCAGCAGAGATAGAGCCTTCACTGAAGCTTTCTTT
CATSRDRAFTEAFF
>TRBJ1-5|.|TRBV2|.
TGTGCCAGCAGTCAGGACAGTAGCAATCAGCCCCAGCATTTT
CASSQDSSNQPQHF
>TRBJ2-1|TRBD1|TRBV5-6|.
TGTGCCAGCAGCATGACAGGGGAGGAGCAGTTCTTC
CASSMTGEEQFF
>TRBJ2-2|.|TRBV9|.
TGTGCCAGCAGCACCGAGAGGGCGTTCGCGAACACCGGGGAGCTGTTTTTT
CASSTERAFANTGELFF
>TRBJ2-5|.|TRBV6-5|.
TGTGCCAGCAGTTCAGGCGAATTCCAAGAGACCCAGTACTTC
CASSSGEFQETQYF
>TRBJ2-1|TRBD1|TRBV15|.
TGTGCCACCAGCAGCCCGGGACAGGGGTCCTTATGGTCCTACAATGAGCAGTTCTTC
CATSSPGQGSLWSYNEQFF
>TRBJ2-1|TRBD2|TRBV9|.
TGTGCCAGCAGCGCGACGGCCGGGACTAGTTACAATGAGCAGTTCTTC
CASSATAGTSYNEQFF
>TRBJ2-1|.|TRBV15|.
TGTGCCACCAGCAGAGATCGACAGATCAATGAGCAGTTCTTC
CATSRDRQINEQFF
>TRBJ1-2|.|TRBV28|.
TGTGCCAGCAGTTCTGAGTTGATCTATGGCTACACCTTC
CASSSELIYGYTF
>TRBJ1-2|.|TRBV28|.
TGTGCCAGCAGTTCGGGACAACGGTATGGCTACACCTTC
CASSSGQRYGYTF
>TRBJ2-3|TRBD2|TRBV10-1|.
TGCGCCAGAGGGACTAGTATTAGCACAGATACGCAGTATTTT
CARGTSISTDTQYF
>TRBJ1-2|.|TRBV13|once
TGTGCCAGCAGCTTAGGCAGGGTGGATGGCTACACCTTC
CASSLGRVDGYTF
>TRBJ2-2|.|TRBV7-3|.
TGTGCCAGCAGCTTAAGTAGGGGCGGGGAGCTGTTTTTT
CASSLSRGGELFF
>TRBJ2-7|.|TRBV7-2|once
TGTGCCAGCAGCTTAGAGGCGGAGCTGTACGAGCAGTACTTC
CASSLEAELYEQYF
>TRBJ1-2|TRBD1|TRBV6-5|once
TGTGCCAGCAGTAGAACCACAGGGGCTTATGGCTACACCTTC
CASSRTTGAYGYTF
>TRBJ1-5|.|TRBV5-5|.
TGTGCCAGCAGCTTGCACTTGGGGGGGCCAGGGGTGAATCAGCCCCAGCATTTT
CASSLHLGGPGVNQPQHF
>TRBJ2-7|.|TRBV4-3|.
TGCGCCAGCAGCCAAGATAGGTGGGGCAGTTACGAGCAGTACTTC
CASSQDRWGSYEQYF
>TRBJ1-2|TRBD1|TRBV6-5|.
TGTGCCAGCAGTTACTCGATGGGACAGGGGAACTATGGCTACACCTTC
CASSYSMGQGNYGYTF
>TRBJ2-5|TRBD2|TRBV7-2|.
TGTGCCAGCAGCTTAGCCGCTAGCGGGTTGACGATCGAGACCCAGTACTTC
CASSLAASGLTIETQYF
>TRBJ2-7|TRBD2|TRBV11-2|once
TGTGCCAGCAGCTTACGGCTAGCGGGAGGCGAGCAGTACTTC
CASSLRLAGGEQYF
>TRBJ2-7|TRBD2|TRBV2|.
TGTGCCAGCAGAGATACTAGCGTCTCCTACGGGCAGTACTTC
CASRDTSVSYGQYF